This T cell receptor (beta chain) comes out of a study of cytomegalovirus exposure and HLA in healthy donors. Study-wide background: As released early, the data held 75 million to 90 million unique TCRs from HLA-typed donors.

PCR employed 60 Vbeta and 13 Jbeta primers. The data were produced by immunoSEQ multiplex PCR, yet TCRdb's version contains in-frame clones alone and is incomplete. The sample shows roughly 230,000 clones, around nine tenths of them seen only once. Regarding the study as a whole: The study recorded about 160 TCR beta chains that were cytomegalovirus-associated. Using a false discovery rate of 0.05, a later analysis showed that 16,951 TCR beta sequences were associated with HLA alleles.

Remarks on this clone: Antigen: not known.

The trim removed 0 bases at V and 4 bases at J, leaving 4 bases unmatched. There are 15 residues in the CDR3. CDR1 is SQVTM, CDR2 ANQGSEA, per germline. The sequenced material came from PBMCs. The receptor was isolated from a girl aged 2 to 10 in good health and CMV-seronegative. This sequence joins TRBV29-1 and TRBJ2-5; 11 bases line up with TRBD2. The CDR3 spells CSVEELAGVGETQYF. The CDR3 DNA reads as TGCAGCGTTGAAGAACTAGCGGGGGTAGGAGAGACCCAGTACTTC. The full variable domain, in which reference TRBV29-1 and TRBJ2-5 provide the parts outside the CDR3, is SAVISQKPSRDICQRGTSLTIQCQVDSQVTMMFWYRQQPGQSLTLIATANQGSEATYESGFVIDKFPISRPNLTFSTLTVSNMSPEDSSIYLCSVEELAGVGETQYFGPGTRLLVL.